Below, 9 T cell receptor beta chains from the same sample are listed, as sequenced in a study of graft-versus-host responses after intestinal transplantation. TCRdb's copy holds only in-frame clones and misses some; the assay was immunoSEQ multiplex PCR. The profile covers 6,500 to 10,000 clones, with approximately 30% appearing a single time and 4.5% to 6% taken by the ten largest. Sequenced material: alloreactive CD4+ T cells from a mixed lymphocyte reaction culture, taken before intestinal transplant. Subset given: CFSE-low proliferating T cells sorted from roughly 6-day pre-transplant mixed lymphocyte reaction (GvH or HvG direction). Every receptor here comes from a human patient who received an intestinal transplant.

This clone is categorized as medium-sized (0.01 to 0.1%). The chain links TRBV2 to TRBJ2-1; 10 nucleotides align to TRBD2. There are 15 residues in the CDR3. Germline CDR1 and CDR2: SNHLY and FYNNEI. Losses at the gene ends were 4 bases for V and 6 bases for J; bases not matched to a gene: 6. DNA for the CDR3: TGTGCCAGCAGTGTAAAGCGGGAGGGAACCAATGAGCAGTTCTTC. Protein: CASSVKREGTNEQFF.

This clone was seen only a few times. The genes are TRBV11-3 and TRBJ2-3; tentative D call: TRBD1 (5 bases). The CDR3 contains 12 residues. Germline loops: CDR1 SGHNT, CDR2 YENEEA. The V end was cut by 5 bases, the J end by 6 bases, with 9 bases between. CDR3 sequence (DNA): TGTGCCAGCAGCCAGGGTAGGGATACGCAGTATTTT. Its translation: CASSQGRDTQYF.

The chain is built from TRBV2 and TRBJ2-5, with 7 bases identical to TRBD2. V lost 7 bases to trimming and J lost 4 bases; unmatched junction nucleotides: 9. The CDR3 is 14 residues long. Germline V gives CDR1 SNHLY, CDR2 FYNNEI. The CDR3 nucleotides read TGTGCCAGCATCCCGGGAGGAACGTTAGAGACCCAGTACTTC. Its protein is CASIPGGTLETQYF.

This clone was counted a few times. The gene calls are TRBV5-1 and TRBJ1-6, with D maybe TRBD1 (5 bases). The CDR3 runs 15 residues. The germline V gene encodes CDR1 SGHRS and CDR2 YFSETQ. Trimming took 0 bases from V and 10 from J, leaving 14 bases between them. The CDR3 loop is CASSLVGPGDSPLHF. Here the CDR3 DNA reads TGCGCCAGCAGCTTGGTGGGGCCAGGTGACTCACCCCTCCACTTT.

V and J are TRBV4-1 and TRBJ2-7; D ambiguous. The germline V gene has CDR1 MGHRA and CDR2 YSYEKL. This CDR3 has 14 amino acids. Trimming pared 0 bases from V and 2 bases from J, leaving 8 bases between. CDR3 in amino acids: CASSQDSLTYEQYF. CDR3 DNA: TGCGCCAGCAGCCAAGATAGTCTAACCTACGAGCAGTACTTC.

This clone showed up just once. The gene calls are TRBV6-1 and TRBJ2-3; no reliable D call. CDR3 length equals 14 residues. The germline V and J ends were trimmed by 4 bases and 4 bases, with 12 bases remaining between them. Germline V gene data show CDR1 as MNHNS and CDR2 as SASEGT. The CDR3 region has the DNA TGTGCCAGCAGTGCCACGCAAACATCAGATACGCAGTATTTT. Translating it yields CASSATQTSDTQYF.

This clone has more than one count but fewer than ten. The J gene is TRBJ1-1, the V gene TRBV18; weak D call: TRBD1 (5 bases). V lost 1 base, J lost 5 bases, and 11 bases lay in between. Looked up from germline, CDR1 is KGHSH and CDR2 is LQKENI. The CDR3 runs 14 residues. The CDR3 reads CASSPRQGWTEAFF. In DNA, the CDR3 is TGTGCCAGCTCACCACGGCAGGGATGGACTGAAGCTTTCTTT.

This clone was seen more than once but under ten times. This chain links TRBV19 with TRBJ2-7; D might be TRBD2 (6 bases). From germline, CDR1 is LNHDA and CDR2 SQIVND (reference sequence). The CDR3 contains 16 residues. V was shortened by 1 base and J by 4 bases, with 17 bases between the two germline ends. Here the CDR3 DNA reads TGTGCCAGTAGTATAGCCTCCGGGACCGGAGGGTACGAGCAGTACTTC. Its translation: CASSIASGTGGYEQYF.

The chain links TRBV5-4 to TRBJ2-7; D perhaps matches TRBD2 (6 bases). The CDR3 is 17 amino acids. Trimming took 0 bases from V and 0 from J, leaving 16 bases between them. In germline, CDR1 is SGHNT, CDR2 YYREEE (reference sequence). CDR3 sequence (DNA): TGTGCCAGCAGCTTGGTCGGTGGGGGGTCGAGCTCCTACGAGCAGTACTTC. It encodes CASSLVGGGSSSYEQYF. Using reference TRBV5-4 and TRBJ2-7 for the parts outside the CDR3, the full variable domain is ETGVTQSPTHLIKTRGQQVTLRCSSQSGHNTVSWYQQALGQGPQFIFQYYREEENGRGNFPPRFSGLQFPNYSSELNVNALELDDSALYLCASSLVGGGSSSYEQYFGPGTRLTVT.